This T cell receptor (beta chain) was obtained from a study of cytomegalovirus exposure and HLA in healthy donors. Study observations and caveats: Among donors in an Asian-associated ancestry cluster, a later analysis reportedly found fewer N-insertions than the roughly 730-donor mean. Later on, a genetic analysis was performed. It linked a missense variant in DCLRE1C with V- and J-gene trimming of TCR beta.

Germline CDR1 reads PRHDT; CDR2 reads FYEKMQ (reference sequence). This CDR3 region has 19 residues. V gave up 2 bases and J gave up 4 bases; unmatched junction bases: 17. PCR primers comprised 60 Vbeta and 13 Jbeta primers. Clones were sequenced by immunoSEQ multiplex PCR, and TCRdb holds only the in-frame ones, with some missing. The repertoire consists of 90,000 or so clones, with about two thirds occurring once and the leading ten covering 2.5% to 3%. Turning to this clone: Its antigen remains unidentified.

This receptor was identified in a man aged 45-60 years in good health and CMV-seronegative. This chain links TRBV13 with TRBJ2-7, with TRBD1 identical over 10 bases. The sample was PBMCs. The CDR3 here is CASSLTSRVMDRGMYEQYF. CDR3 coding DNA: TGTGCCAGCAGCTTAACGTCTCGAGTGATGGACAGGGGGATGTACGAGCAGTACTTC. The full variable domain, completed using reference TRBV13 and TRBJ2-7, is AAGVIQSPRHLIKEKRETATLKCYPIPRHDTVYWYQQGPGQDPQFLISFYEKMQSDKGSIPDRFSAQQFSDYHSELNMSSLELGDSALYFCASSLTSRVMDRGMYEQYFGPGTRLTVT.